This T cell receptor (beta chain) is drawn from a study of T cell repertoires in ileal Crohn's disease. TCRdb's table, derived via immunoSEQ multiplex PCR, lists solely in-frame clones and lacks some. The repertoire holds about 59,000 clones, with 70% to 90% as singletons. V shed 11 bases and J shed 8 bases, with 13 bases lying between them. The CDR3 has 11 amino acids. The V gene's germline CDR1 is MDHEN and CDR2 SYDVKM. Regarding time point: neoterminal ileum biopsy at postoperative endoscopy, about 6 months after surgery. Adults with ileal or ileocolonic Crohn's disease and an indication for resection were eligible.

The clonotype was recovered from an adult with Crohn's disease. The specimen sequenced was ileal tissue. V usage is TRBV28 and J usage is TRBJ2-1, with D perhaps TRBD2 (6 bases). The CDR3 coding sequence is TGTGCCGCGGGACCTTTCCATGAGCAGTTCTTC. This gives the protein CAAGPFHEQFF.